Listed here is a single TCR beta chain. Its antigen is currently unknown. Looked up from germline, CDR1 is SNHLY and CDR2 is FYNNEI. The CDR3 runs 14 residues. Trimming pared 4 bases from V and 3 bases from J, leaving 12 bases between. Making the TCR beta libraries involved quantitative 5'-RACE with molecular barcodes. One entry per CDR3 protein results from TCRdb running MiXCR on the 5' RACE reads. In the table there are fewer than 500,000 distinct CDR3 sequences, approximately 26% of which are singletons. The sample originates from a study of CD8 T cells in ankylosing spondylitis. Study-wide results and caveats: Some of the motif variants had earlier been found in reactive arthritis patients' fluid and blood. Disease-linked clones had a CD8+ phenotype and relatively low frequency in peripheral blood. A TCR beta motif made of fewer than ten highly homologous variants seemed typical of ankylosing spondylitis blood.

Source material: blood, either unsorted or a sorted T cell fraction (not recorded which). The chain employs TRBV2 and TRBJ2-5; D is unclear. This TCR was recovered from a male donor with ankylosing spondylitis. Here the CDR3 reads CASSAGSSKETQYF. The DNA of the CDR3 is TGTGCCAGCAGTGCTGGCAGTAGTAAAGAGACCCAGTACTTC. Supplemented by reference TRBV2 and TRBJ2-5, the full variable domain reads EPEVTQTPSHQVTQMGQEVILRCVPISNHLYFYWYRQILGQKVEFLVSFYNNEISEKSEIFDDQFSVERPDGSNFTLKIRSTKLEDSAMYFCASSAGSSKETQYFGPGTRLLVL.